This is a list of T cell receptor beta chains from one sample in a study of Graves' ophthalmopathy and Graves' hyperthyroidism. TCRdb analysed the multiplex PCR reads with MiXCR anew, one entry per CDR3 protein. The sample includes about 220,000 distinct CDR3 sequences, 20% to 25% of them seen just once. Source material: peripheral blood. The source is a woman aged 45-65 years with Graves' ophthalmopathy. Both conserved end residues are part of each CDR3. D genes are given only for firm matches. Some rows have no size entry. The others give once, few or many, or a class for an expanded clone.

>TRBV5-1|TRBJ2-2|.|many
TGCGCCAGCAGCTCCCGGGACATGACCACCGGGGAGCTGTTTTTT
CASSSRDMTTGELFF
>TRBV12-3/TRBV12-4|TRBJ1-1|.|.
TGTGCCAGCAGTCGCCGACAAGACCAAGGAGTAGCTTTCTTT
CASSRRQDQGVAFF
>TRBV27|TRBJ1-1|.|many
TGTGCCAGCAGCCAAGGGGGGATTAGGACTGAAGCTTTCTTT
CASSQGGIRTEAFF
>TRBV5-1|TRBJ2-7|TRBD2|few
TGCGCCAGCAGCCAAGCCAGTAGGCTAGCGGGAGGCGAGCAGTACTTC
CASSQASRLAGGEQYF
>TRBV20-1|TRBJ1-1|.|few
TGCAGTGCTAGACGGGAAGAAAGCATGAACACTGAAGCTTTCTTT
CSARREESMNTEAFF
>TRBV20-1|TRBJ2-5|.|many
TGCAGTGCTCGAACCGGGGCGCAAGAGACCCAGTACTTC
CSARTGAQETQYF
>TRBV20-1|TRBJ1-2|TRBD1|many
TGCAGTGCTAGCACAGGGGTGGGCTATGGCTACACCTTC
CSASTGVGYGYTF
>TRBV29-1|TRBJ2-7|.|many
TGCAGCGTTGAAGATTATCTGGGACATGAGTACGAGCAGTACTTC
CSVEDYLGHEYEQYF
>TRBV5-1|TRBJ2-7|.|many
TGCGCCAGCAGCGCAGCTACACTTCACGAGCAGTACTTC
CASSAATLHEQYF
>TRBV30|TRBJ1-6|.|.
TGTGCCTGGACAGGCAGGGTGGATTCACCCCTCCACTTT
CAWTGRVDSPLHF
>TRBV18|TRBJ1-1|.|many
TGTGCCAGCTCCCCAGCAAGAACAGGGATGAACACTGAAGCTTTCTTT
CASSPARTGMNTEAFF
>TRBV18|TRBJ1-1|TRBD1|.
TGTGCCAGCTCAACCGCCGACAGGGCCTTAACTGAAGCTTTCTTT
CASSTADRALTEAFF
>TRBV2|TRBJ1-1|TRBD1|.
TGTGCCAGCAGTGATTGGGCGACAGGGCGTGCTGAAGCTTTCTTT
CASSDWATGRAEAFF
>TRBV29-1|TRBJ1-2|.|.
TGCAGCGGGCTAAGCGAGAACTATGGCTACACCTTC
CSGLSENYGYTF
>TRBV27|TRBJ1-1|.|many
TGTGCCAGCAAGGGCCTCCCGGTTGGGGGATACACTGAAGCTTTCTTT
CASKGLPVGGYTEAFF
>TRBV12-3/TRBV12-4|TRBJ2-5|TRBD2|.
TGTGCCAGCAGTTTAGCAGCGGGAGGAGAGACCCAGTACTTC
CASSLAAGGETQYF